These 29 T cell receptor beta chains came from one sample sequenced in a study of CD8 T cells in Susac syndrome (dated by TCRdb to about 2019). Libraries were constructed by the immunoSEQ multiplex PCR assay. RNA was extracted using the RNeasy kit, and roughly 0.5 to 1 microgram was reverse transcribed with random hexamers. Starting from the raw public reads, TCRdb applied fastp trimming at Q25, assembled clones with MiXCR and retained in-frame beta chains. Rows with one shared CDR3 protein collapse into an entry with the most common genes and DNA. Across this sample there are a few hundred thousand distinct CDR3 sequences, with 95% seen only once. Jointly, the top ten make up less than 0.095% of the sample. The sample taken for sequencing was CD4+ T cells from PBMCs. Receptors were obtained from a human donor with multiple sclerosis.

This chain uses TRBV7-9 with TRBJ2-4, with D unclear. The germline V gene has CDR1 SEHNR and CDR2 FQNEAQ (reference sequence). With 5 bases removed from V and 3 bases from J, the gap between germline ends came to 17 bases. This CDR3 is built from 16 residues. The CDR3 DNA is TGTGCCAGCAGCCCCAGTCGGAAGGTTGGCAAAAACATTCAGTACTTC. Amino acid sequence: CASSPSRKVGKNIQYF.

The rearrangement uses TRBV29-1 and TRBJ2-1, with D possibly TRBD2 on 5 matching bases. CDR1 SQVTM and CDR2 ANQGSEA come from the germline V gene. V shed 4 bases and J shed 0 bases, with 10 bases lying between them. CDR3 length equals 14 residues. The DNA of the CDR3 is TGCAGCGTTGGAGGGCAGGTCTCCTACAATGAGCAGTTCTTC. This sequence encodes CSVGGQVSYNEQFF.

The chain couples TRBV18 to TRBJ1-2, with D maybe TRBD1 (6 bases). The V end lost 0 bases, the J end lost 0 bases, and 14 bases lay between the germline ends. Germline V gives CDR1 KGHSH, CDR2 LQKENI. The CDR3 is 17 residues long. CDR3 nucleotides: TGTGCCAGCTCACCACCTAAGGACAGAACATCTAACTATGGCTACACCTTC. Translated, it gives CASSPPKDRTSNYGYTF.

The chain couples TRBV7-2 to TRBJ1-5; D gene ambiguous. V dropped 5 bases and J dropped 2 bases, with 13 bases sitting between them. Germline loops: CDR1 SGHTA, CDR2 FQGNSA. The CDR3 runs 15 residues. The CDR3 sequence: CASSESGVGNQPQHF. The CDR3 coding sequence is TGTGCCAGCAGCGAGAGCGGGGTGGGCAATCAGCCCCAGCATTTT.

The V gene is TRBV29-1, the J gene TRBJ2-5, with 8 bases identical to TRBD1. V was pared by 4 bases and J by 4 bases, with 5 bases of the junction left unmatched. Looked up from germline, CDR1 is SQVTM and CDR2 is ANQGSEA. This CDR3 region has 13 residues. CDR3 sequence: CSVAPGGGETQYF. Here the CDR3 DNA reads TGCAGCGTTGCGCCAGGGGGCGGAGAGACCCAGTACTTC.

The chain uses TRBV5-1 and TRBJ2-1; 8 nucleotides line up with TRBD1. V dropped 1 base and J dropped 10; count of bases not matched to a gene: 13. The CDR3 consists of 16 residues. The V gene's germline CDR1 is SGHRS and CDR2 YFSETQ. CDR3 residues: CASSLQGAGVMQEQFF. The DNA of the CDR3 is TGCGCCAGCAGCTTGCAGGGGGCCGGGGTAATGCAGGAGCAGTTCTTC. The whole variable domain, filled in from reference TRBV5-1 and TRBJ2-1, reads KAGVTQTPRYLIKTRGQQVTLSCSPISGHRSVSWYQQTPGQGLQFLFEYFSETQRNKGNFPGRFSGRQFSNSRSEMNVSTLELGDSALYLCASSLQGAGVMQEQFFGPGTRLTVL.

The V gene is TRBV6-6, the J gene TRBJ2-1, with D unresolved. The V and J ends lost 5 bases and 0 bases respectively, with 14 bases between them. Germline V gene lookup returns CDR1 MNHNY and CDR2 SVGAGI (reference sequence). The CDR3 length is 16 residues. The CDR3 is CASSKRRVGSYNEQFF. In DNA form, the CDR3 reads TGTGCCAGCAGTAAAAGAAGGGTGGGCTCCTACAATGAGCAGTTCTTC.

V gene TRBV15 combines with J gene TRBJ2-1; 9 bases agree with TRBD1. The CDR3 has 16 amino acids. J lost 3 bases, V lost 3 bases, and 6 bases had no gene match. Germline V gives CDR1 LNHNV, CDR2 YYDKDF (reference sequence). Written as DNA, the CDR3 is TGTGCCACCAGCAGCCTGTCGGACAGGGGCTACAATGAGCAGTTCTTC. Its translation is CATSSLSDRGYNEQFF.

The chain couples TRBV19 to TRBJ1-5; D call uncertain. There are 12 residues in the CDR3. Between the trimmed V and J ends, which lost 3 bases and 2 bases, there was a span of 2 bases. Germline V gene lookup returns CDR1 LNHDA and CDR2 SQIVND (reference sequence). In DNA, the CDR3 is TGTGCCAGTAGTATCCGCAATCAGCCCCAGCATTTT. Its protein is CASSIRNQPQHF.

The chain recombines TRBV29-1 with TRBJ2-3; no firm D call. CDR1 is SQVTM and CDR2 is ANQGSEA in the germline V gene. The length of the CDR3 is 13 residues. V lost 7 bases, J lost 2 bases, and 13 bases lay in between. The CDR3: CSASDDPTDTQYF. For the CDR3, the DNA is TGCAGCGCGTCGGATGACCCCACAGATACGCAGTATTTT.

The J gene is TRBJ2-5, the V gene TRBV29-1; D perhaps matches TRBD1 (6 bases). The germline V and J ends were trimmed by 6 bases and 5 bases, with 22 bases remaining between them. CDR1 is SQVTM, CDR2 ANQGSEA, per germline. The CDR3 has 15 amino acids. DNA of the CDR3: TGCAGCGTCCACGCTCGGGACACTCTATTGGAGACCCAGTACTTC. Amino acid sequence: CSVHARDTLLETQYF.

The rearrangement joins TRBV5-4 to TRBJ1-2, with D uncertain. Trimming took off 3 bases at V and 8 bases at J, with 8 bases between the two ends. The CDR3 is 11 amino acids. CDR1 SGHNT and CDR2 YYREEE come from the germline V gene (reference sequence). CDR3 sequence: CASSSRGGYTF. The CDR3 DNA is TGTGCCAGCAGCTCTCGCGGAGGCTACACCTTC.

The chain joins TRBV2 to TRBJ1-3; no definite D call. V dropped 2 bases and J dropped 0 bases, with 11 bases sitting between them. The CDR3 has 16 residues. Per germline, CDR1 SNHLY and CDR2 FYNNEI. CDR3 protein: CASSEMGPSSGNTIYF. The CDR3 nucleotides read TGTGCCAGCAGTGAAATGGGCCCGAGCTCTGGAAACACCATATATTTT.

The genes are TRBV4-1 and TRBJ2-1; 11 bases match TRBD2. The CDR3 is 17 amino acids. Germline-derived CDR1 and CDR2 are MGHRA and YSYEKL. The ends lost 1 base at V and 8 bases at J; junction bases unmatched: 10. CDR3 protein: CASSQARLAGGNYEQFF. CDR3 DNA: TGCGCCAGCAGCCAAGCCCGCCTAGCGGGGGGAAATTATGAGCAGTTCTTC.

In its sample, this clonotype was seen once. The chain links TRBV6-1 to TRBJ2-7, with TRBD1 identical over 11 bases. CDR1 MNHNS and CDR2 SASEGT come from the germline V gene. The J segment lost 2 bases and the V segment lost 2 bases, leaving 2 bases of the junction unmatched. This CDR3 is built from 15 residues. The CDR3 nucleotides are TGTGCCAGCAGTGAACCGGGACAGGGGGCCTACGAGCAGTACTTC. This encodes CASSEPGQGAYEQYF.

J is TRBJ2-3 and V is TRBV20-1; 8 bases are a match to TRBD2. The V and J ends lost 6 bases and 7 bases, in that order; junction bases with no gene match: 12. This CDR3 region has 14 residues. The germline gives CDR1 DFQATT, CDR2 SNEGSKA (reference sequence). The CDR3 coding sequence is TGCAGTGCGTCGCGGGGGGAGGTCAGAAATACGCAGTATTTT. Protein: CSASRGEVRNTQYF.

The chain combines TRBV2 with TRBJ2-4; D may be TRBD1 (5 bases). V lost 7 bases to trimming and J lost 6 bases, with 19 bases between them. The CDR3 loop spans 15 amino acids. The V gene's germline CDR1 is SNHLY and CDR2 FYNNEI. Here the CDR3 DNA reads TGTGCCAGCAAAGGCAGGGCCGAGATGGCAAACATTCAGTACTTC. This codes for CASKGRAEMANIQYF.

The chain joins TRBV27 to TRBJ2-3; 7 bases align to TRBD1. V gave up 6 bases and J gave up 6 bases; unmatched junction bases: 18. Germline CDR1 and CDR2: MNHEY and SMNVEV (reference sequence). This CDR3 comprises 17 residues. The CDR3 DNA is TGTGCCAGCAGACTAAAAGGACAGGACTCCATCAGGGATACGCAGTATTTT. It translates to CASRLKGQDSIRDTQYF.

This clonotype was observed a single time. The V gene is TRBV20-1, the J gene TRBJ1-2, with 12 bases aligning to TRBD1. With 6 bases clipped from V and 7 bases from J, the junction kept 12 bases outside the gene matches. Germline CDR1 DFQATT, CDR2 SNEGSKA (reference sequence). The CDR3 has 15 residues. The CDR3 bases are TGCAGTGCACCGGGACAGGGGGCGCGAATTCGTGGCTACACCTTC. Its translation: CSAPGQGARIRGYTF.

The rearrangement links TRBV29-1 to TRBJ1-2; D ambiguous. The germline V gene encodes CDR1 SQVTM and CDR2 ANQGSEA. The CDR3 is made up of 14 amino acids. V was trimmed by 4 bases and J by 0 bases, leaving 12 bases between them. The CDR3: CSVGLDRPNYGYTF. The CDR3 DNA sequence: TGCAGCGTTGGGTTGGACCGACCTAACTATGGCTACACCTTC.

The chain recombines TRBV2 with TRBJ2-7; 13 bases match TRBD2. The CDR3 extends over 15 amino acids. J gave up 4 bases and V 3 bases, and 3 bases lay outside the gene matches. Germline CDR1 and CDR2: SNHLY and FYNNEI. CDR3 in amino acids: CASSDMGLAGYEQYF. In DNA form, the CDR3 reads TGTGCCAGCAGTGACATGGGACTAGCGGGATACGAGCAGTACTTC.

The rearrangement links TRBV20-1 to TRBJ2-3, with 12 positions matching TRBD2. Trimming cost V 1 base and J 2 bases; bases outside gene matches: 16. CDR3 length: 20 amino acids. CDR1 is DFQATT and CDR2 is SNEGSKA in the germline V gene (reference sequence). The CDR3 DNA sequence: TGCAGTGCTAGAGCCTCAGGAGGGCTAGCGGGAGGGAGTGTCACAGATACGCAGTATTTT. Residues: CSARASGGLAGGSVTDTQYF.

The genes are TRBV9 and TRBJ2-2; D unclear. This CDR3 comprises 15 residues. Germline V gene data show CDR1 as SGDLS and CDR2 as YYNGEE. V lost 4 bases to trimming and J lost 2 bases, with 12 bases between them. The CDR3 DNA reads TGTGCCAGCAGCACCGGGCCGATCAACACCGGGGAGCTGTTTTTT. Its translation: CASSTGPINTGELFF.

This chain connects TRBV30 to TRBJ2-3; 9 nucleotides agree with TRBD2. In germline, CDR1 is GTSNPN, CDR2 SVGIG (reference sequence). This CDR3 region has 13 residues. Unmatched junction bases numbered 4, after V lost 3 bases and J lost 6 bases. The CDR3 DNA reads TGTGCCTGGAGCTTAGCGGGAGCGGATACGCAGTATTTT. It codes for CAWSLAGADTQYF.

The gene calls are TRBV29-1 and TRBJ2-1; 11 bases agree with TRBD2. Unmatched junction bases numbered 3, after V lost 5 bases and J lost 3 bases. The V gene's germline CDR1 is SQVTM and CDR2 ANQGSEA. The CDR3 totals 14 residues. The CDR3 DNA follows: TGCAGCGTTAATCTAGCGGGAGGCTACAATGAGCAGTTCTTC. It translates to CSVNLAGGYNEQFF.

This clonotype was recorded once. The chain recombines TRBV12-3 or TRBV12-4 with TRBJ1-2; D ambiguous. Between the trimmed V and J ends, which lost 8 bases and 7 bases, there was a span of 14 bases. This CDR3 is built from 12 residues. In DNA form, the CDR3 reads TGTGCCAGCGGCCTGTACCTAGCTGGCTACACCTTC. This sequence encodes CASGLYLAGYTF.

The genes are TRBV12-5 and TRBJ2-7; 11 positions agree with TRBD2. The CDR3 runs to 16 residues. Germline V CDR1 and CDR2: LGHNT, FRNRAP. With 2 bases clipped from V and 6 bases from J, the junction kept 9 bases outside the gene matches. This CDR3 is CASGLSLAGGSREQYF. In DNA, the CDR3 is TGTGCTAGTGGTTTGAGTCTAGCGGGGGGTTCCCGCGAGCAGTACTTC.

This rearrangement joins TRBV30 to TRBJ2-7; 7 bases align to TRBD1. The CDR3 consists of 12 residues. The ends lost 0 bases at V and 8 bases at J; junction bases unmatched: 4. Germline loops: CDR1 GTSNPN, CDR2 SVGIG (reference sequence). Written as DNA, the CDR3 is TGTGCCTGGAGTGTAAGGACAGGCCAGCAGTACTTC. Residues: CAWSVRTGQQYF.

J is TRBJ2-5 and V is TRBV20-1; D uncertain. Trimming removed 2 bases at V and 1 base at J, with 8 bases between. The length of the CDR3 is 13 residues. Germline lookup yields CDR1 DFQATT and CDR2 SNEGSKA (reference sequence). The CDR3, as DNA: TGCAGTGCTAGACCGCCAGCCCAAGAGACCCAGTACTTC. Its protein product is CSARPPAQETQYF.